The 26 T cell receptor beta chains in this list originate from one sample, sequenced in a study of CD8+CD57+ T cells in acquired aplastic anemia. The use of genomic DNA as template underpinned the TCR beta VDJ and CDR3 profiling. TCRdb itself ran the reads through MiXCR, one entry per CDR3 protein. The sample shows around 220,000 distinct CDR3 sequences, around 49% of them seen only once. CD8+CD57+ cell expansion, shown by flow cytometry, had occurred in the patients selected for sequencing. The specimen sequenced was sorted CD4+, CD8+, or CD8+CD57+ T cells (not recorded which) from PBMCs. The source is a human donor with aplastic anemia.

This chain connects TRBV7-2 to TRBJ2-7; 10 bases are shared with TRBD1. Germline loops: CDR1 SGHTA, CDR2 FQGNSA. V shed 4 bases and J 2 bases; nucleotides not matched to a gene: 5. The CDR3 is 15 residues long. The CDR3 region is CASSSAGQGAYEQYF. The CDR3 coding sequence is TGTGCCAGCAGCTCCGCCGGACAGGGGGCCTACGAGCAGTACTTC.

A few counts support this clonotype. The V gene is TRBV12-3 or TRBV12-4, the J gene TRBJ1-6; no definite D call. This CDR3 has 14 amino acids. Trimming pared 3 bases from V and 8 bases from J, leaving 11 bases between. The CDR3 bases are TGTGCCAGCAGTTTGGAGGGAACTTATTCACCCCTCCACTTT. The encoded protein is CASSLEGTYSPLHF.

This clonotype was seen ten or more times. The chain has TRBV10-1 and TRBJ2-2; D gene ambiguous. Per the germline V gene, CDR1 is WNHNN and CDR2 is SYGVQD (reference sequence). The ends were cut back, 4 bases at V and 3 bases at J, with 9 bases in the middle. This CDR3 spans 14 amino acids. This chain's CDR3 is CASSAGIDTGELFF. In DNA, the CDR3 is TGCGCCAGCAGTGCTGGGATTGACACCGGGGAGCTGTTTTTT.

This clonotype was seen repeatedly, ten times or more. This sequence joins TRBV6-6 and TRBJ2-1; possible D gene TRBD1, 5 bases. Trimming took off 6 bases at V and 3 bases at J, with 9 bases between the two ends. This CDR3 is built from 13 residues. CDR1 is MNHNY, CDR2 SVGAGI, per germline (reference sequence). The CDR3: CASSKTDYNEQFF. The DNA for the CDR3 is TGTGCCAGCAGCAAGACAGACTACAATGAGCAGTTCTTC.

This rearrangement joins TRBV7-3 to TRBJ1-4; the D gene is possibly TRBD1 (5 bases). This CDR3 has 14 amino acids. Deletions cut 6 bases from V and 6 bases from J, with 14 bases between. Germline V gene sequence: CDR1 SGHTA, CDR2 FQGTGA. CDR3 bases: TGTGCCAGCAGTTTATTCGGGGCCCATGAAAAACTGTTTTTT. Its translation: CASSLFGAHEKLFF.

V and J are TRBV6-5 and TRBJ2-7; the D is unclear. This CDR3 has 11 amino acids. V lost 2 bases and J 6 bases, leaving 5 bases between the germline ends. CDR1 is MNHEY and CDR2 is SVGAGI in the germline V gene. CDR3 sequence reads: CASSYKAEQYF. For the CDR3, the DNA is TGTGCCAGCAGTTACAAGGCCGAGCAGTACTTC.

This clonotype showed up many times. The genes are TRBV5-6 and TRBJ2-5; D remains unclear. Looked up from germline, CDR1 is SGHDT and CDR2 is YYEEEE. The CDR3 spans 11 residues. V gave up 5 bases and J gave up 5 bases, with 7 bases separating them. The CDR3 loop is CASSGRETQYF. The CDR3 nucleotides read TGTGCCAGCAGTGGCCGGGAGACCCAGTACTTC.

This clonotype was counted ten times or more. V is TRBV6-1 and J is TRBJ2-7, with 8 nucleotides matching TRBD1. This CDR3 contains 15 residues. The junction had 6 bases not matched to a gene; V was cut back by 3 bases and J by 2 bases. From germline, CDR1 is MNHNS and CDR2 SASEGT. The CDR3 here is CASSDYAGGPYEQYF. The CDR3 region has the DNA TGTGCCAGCAGTGATTACGCAGGGGGCCCCTACGAGCAGTACTTC.

The chain is built from TRBV19 and TRBJ1-1; D perhaps matches TRBD1 (5 bases). Germline assignment: CDR1 LNHDA and CDR2 SQIVND (reference sequence). The length of the CDR3 is 15 residues. The germline V and J ends were trimmed by 4 bases and 0 bases, with 12 bases remaining between them. CDR3 amino acids: CASSNSGGVNTEAFF. The DNA of the CDR3 is TGTGCCAGTAGTAACTCCGGGGGAGTGAACACTGAAGCTTTCTTT.

This clonotype was seen at least ten times. The chain links TRBV19 to TRBJ1-3; D not resolved. This CDR3 has 16 amino acids. Trimming removed 5 bases from V and 1 base from J, with 15 bases in between. Germline CDR1 and CDR2: LNHDA and SQIVND (reference sequence). The CDR3 DNA sequence: TGTGCCAGTAGTCCGCGGACGGAGAATTCTGGAAACACCATATATTTT. Its translation: CASSPRTENSGNTIYF.

This clonotype was recorded at least ten times. The V and J genes are TRBV7-9 and TRBJ2-2, with 7 bases that match TRBD1. Germline V lookup: CDR1 SEHNR, CDR2 FQNEAQ (reference sequence). This CDR3 has 15 residues. Losses at the gene ends were 6 bases for V and 5 bases for J; bases not matched to a gene: 9. CDR3 nucleotide sequence: TGTGCCAGCAGGGCTCCAGGGGGACGAACCGGGGAGCTGTTTTTT. It encodes CASRAPGGRTGELFF.

This clonotype occurred once. The rearrangement uses TRBV19 and TRBJ1-2; D call uncertain. The V gene lost 7 bases and the J gene lost 8 bases, with 14 bases spanning the gap. The germline gives CDR1 LNHDA, CDR2 SQIVND (reference sequence). The CDR3 consists of 12 residues. The CDR3 spells CASTRALGGYTF. CDR3 nucleotide sequence: TGTGCCAGTACTCGCGCCCTGGGAGGCTACACCTTC.

This clonotype was seen repeatedly, ten times or more. The rearrangement uses TRBV5-1 and TRBJ1-2; no reliable D call. The V end was cut by 0 bases, the J end by 3 bases, with 9 bases between. CDR1 and CDR2 (germline): SGHRS, YFSETQ. This CDR3 comprises 14 residues. The CDR3 loop is CASSLEGIYYGYTF. The CDR3, as DNA: TGCGCCAGCAGCTTGGAAGGGATCTACTATGGCTACACCTTC.

The chain joins TRBV11-2 to TRBJ2-3; 7 nucleotides agree with TRBD2. V lost 3 bases, J lost 3 bases, and 3 bases stayed unmatched. The CDR3 has 14 amino acids. Per germline, CDR1 SGHAT and CDR2 FQNNGV. The CDR3 nucleotides read TGTGCCAGCAGCTTCGCGGGGGTAACAGATACGCAGTATTTT. It codes for CASSFAGVTDTQYF.

This clonotype showed up just a few times. The gene calls are TRBV3-1 and TRBJ1-4, with a weak D call TRBD1 (5 bases). Trimming left V 1 base short and J 8 bases short, with 20 bases between. The CDR3 covers 17 residues. CDR1 is LGHDT, CDR2 YNNKEL, per germline (reference sequence). CDR3: CASSQGSHGGFGEKLFF. As DNA, the CDR3 is TGTGCCAGCAGCCAAGGATCCCACGGGGGGTTCGGAGAAAAACTGTTTTTT.

The rearrangement joins TRBV3-1 to TRBJ1-5, with no clear D. CDR1 and CDR2 from the germline V gene are LGHDT and YNNKEL (reference sequence). The CDR3 spans 13 residues. The V end lost 3 bases, the J end lost 6 bases, and 9 bases lay between the germline ends. In DNA form, the CDR3 reads TGTGCCAGCAGCCAGAGTGAAAGTCAGCCCCAGCATTTT. Translated: CASSQSESQPQHF.

This clonotype was seen a handful of times. The V gene is TRBV2, the J gene TRBJ2-1; D not certain. Per the germline V gene, CDR1 is SNHLY and CDR2 is FYNNEI. This CDR3 is 8 amino acids long. V was trimmed by 7 bases and J by 8 bases, leaving 0 bases between them. Here the CDR3 DNA reads TGTGCCAGCAATGAGCAGTTCTTC. Translation gives CASNEQFF.

The sample holds many counts of this clonotype. The chain links TRBV19 to TRBJ1-2, with 9 bases fitting TRBD1. Germline trimming cut 8 bases from V and 4 bases from J; bases unmatched to any gene: 14. The length of the CDR3 is 16 residues. Germline CDR1 LNHDA, CDR2 SQIVND (reference sequence). The CDR3 loop reads CASDPGGTGPSYGYTF. The CDR3 DNA reads TGTGCCAGTGACCCCGGGGGGACAGGGCCTTCCTATGGCTACACCTTC.

This clonotype was detected only a few times. This chain links TRBV10-3 with TRBJ2-7; 9 bases agree with TRBD1. This CDR3 comprises 12 residues. The V gene end was trimmed by 8 bases and the J gene end by 6 bases; junction bases not matched to a gene: 5. CDR1 and CDR2 from the germline V gene are ENHRY and SYGVKD. The DNA for the CDR3 is TGTGCCATCCGGACAGGGGATAGCGAGCAGTACTTC. This sequence encodes CAIRTGDSEQYF.

This clonotype has ten or more counts. This sequence joins TRBV2 and TRBJ1-3, with 7 nucleotides matching TRBD1. J was trimmed by 0 bases and V by 6 bases; bases with no gene match: 8. The CDR3 length is 16 residues. From germline, CDR1 is SNHLY and CDR2 FYNNEI. CDR3 sequence: CASRPLDRVSGNTIYF. The CDR3 DNA follows: TGTGCCAGCAGGCCCCTCGACAGGGTCTCTGGAAACACCATATATTTT.

The J gene is TRBJ2-2, the V gene TRBV3-1; D is possibly TRBD2 (6 bases). Germline CDR1 and CDR2: LGHDT and YNNKEL (reference sequence). V was clipped by 1 base and J by 8 bases, with 14 bases between them. The CDR3 loop spans 15 amino acids. The CDR3 DNA reads TGTGCCAGCAGCCAAGGGGGCCCCGGGAGAGGGGAGCTGTTTTTT. Its protein is CASSQGGPGRGELFF.

This rearrangement joins TRBV10-3 to TRBJ1-6, with D possibly matching TRBD1 (5 bases). This CDR3 comprises 12 residues. CDR1 and CDR2 from the germline V gene are ENHRY and SYGVKD. Trimming stripped 3 bases from V and 13 bases from J, with 10 bases between. CDR3 nucleotide sequence: TGTGCCATCAGTGAATGGGGGGGGCCCCTCCACTTT. It encodes CAISEWGGPLHF.

At least ten counts were recorded for this clonotype. This rearrangement joins TRBV6-1 to TRBJ1-6, with TRBD1 matching 7 bases. CDR3 size: 14 residues. Trimming at V came to 6 bases and at J to 10 bases, leaving 9 bases not matched to a gene. The germline CDR1 and CDR2 sequences are MNHNS and SASEGT. The DNA for the CDR3 is TGTGCCAGCAGGTCGACAGGGTCTGACTCACCCCTCCACTTT. It is translated as CASRSTGSDSPLHF.

This clonotype appeared a single time. V usage is TRBV20-1 and J usage is TRBJ1-5; 8 bases match TRBD1. The germline V gene has CDR1 DFQATT and CDR2 SNEGSKA (reference sequence). The junction had 3 bases not matched to a gene; V was cut back by 0 bases and J by 2 bases. The length of the CDR3 is 15 residues. This chain's CDR3 is CSARDSDRGNQPQHF. The CDR3 bases are TGCAGTGCTAGAGATTCGGACAGGGGCAATCAGCCCCAGCATTTT.

J is TRBJ1-3 and V is TRBV20-1, with no clear D. This CDR3 has 16 amino acids. The germline CDR1 and CDR2 sequences are DFQATT and SNEGSKA (reference sequence). The V end was cut by 0 bases, the J end by 4 bases, with 16 bases between. The CDR3 DNA sequence: TGCAGTGCTAGAGATCTGCGACGGGAGGCCGGAAACACCATATATTTT. It is translated as CSARDLRREAGNTIYF.

The J gene is TRBJ2-6, the V gene TRBV9; no firm D call. The CDR3 has 16 amino acids. The ends were cut back, 5 bases at V and 0 bases at J, with 12 bases in the middle. Germline CDR1 is SGDLS and CDR2 is YYNGEE. The CDR3 spells CASSPRTSSGANVLTF. Written as DNA, the CDR3 is TGTGCCAGCAGTCCCCGTACCTCCTCTGGGGCCAACGTCCTGACTTTC.